The next 29 T cell receptor beta chains were all read from a single sample in a study of T cell changes during pregnancy in multiple sclerosis. Method: immunoSEQ multiplex PCR; TCRdb's copy keeps in-frame clones and lacks some. The table lists 48,000 or so clones, 85% to 95% of them singletons. Material: CD4+ T cells from peripheral blood mononuclear cells, obtained in the first trimester of pregnancy. The origin of the receptors is a female donor with multiple sclerosis, enrolled in a pregnancy study.

The chain uses TRBV7-6 and TRBJ2-7; TRBD2 matches at 11 bases. The ends lost 1 base at V and 5 bases at J; junction bases unmatched: 10. CDR1 and CDR2 (germline): SGHVS, FNYEAQ. This CDR3 has 17 amino acids. For the CDR3, the DNA is TGTGCCAGCAGCTTAGACCTAGCGGGGGGCCTTCTCCACGAGCAGTACTTC. Protein product: CASSLDLAGGLLHEQYF.

J is TRBJ1-2 and V is TRBV19; the match to TRBD1 covers 7 bases. Losses at the gene ends were 4 bases for V and 1 base for J; bases not matched to a gene: 6. This CDR3 spans 15 amino acids. Germline V gives CDR1 LNHDA, CDR2 SQIVND (reference sequence). CDR3 sequence reads: CASSNQQGINYGYTF. CDR3 DNA: TGTGCCAGTAGTAATCAACAGGGGATTAACTATGGCTACACCTTC.

This clone was counted once. V usage is TRBV29-1 and J usage is TRBJ1-1; unclear D gene. The V gene lost 4 bases and the J gene lost 7 bases, with 7 bases spanning the gap. The CDR3 has 10 residues. Germline CDR1 SQVTM, CDR2 ANQGSEA. The CDR3 is CSVVGLEAFF. CDR3 DNA: TGCAGCGTTGTGGGCCTTGAAGCTTTCTTT.

This chain uses TRBV11-2 with TRBJ1-5, with 8 bases lining up with TRBD1. The junction had 8 bases not matched to a gene; V was cut back by 4 bases and J by 3 bases. Germline V gene lookup returns CDR1 SGHAT and CDR2 FQNNGV. This CDR3 is built from 16 residues. CDR3 protein: CASSSGQGGTNQPQHF. As DNA, the CDR3 is TGTGCCAGCAGCTCCGGACAGGGAGGTACCAATCAGCCCCAGCATTTT.

The DNA for the CDR3 is TGTGCCAGTTGCTTACAGGCCTCTGTCGTTGAGGCGTATGGCTACACCTTC. Translating gives CASCLQASVVEAYGYTF. The rearrangement links TRBV19 to TRBJ1-2, with D perhaps TRBD1 (5 bases). V shed 8 bases and J shed 5 bases, with 27 bases lying between them. Germline CDR1 reads LNHDA; CDR2 reads SQIVND (reference sequence). This CDR3 contains 17 residues.

The chain links TRBV2 to TRBJ2-1; 15 nucleotides align to TRBD2. CDR3 length: 18 residues. With V trimmed by 4 bases and J by 3 bases, 7 bases remained unmatched. CDR1 is SNHLY and CDR2 is FYNNEI in the germline V gene. The CDR3 DNA reads TGTGCCAGCAGTGCGGAGGGACTAGCGGGGGGTTACTACAATGAGCAGTTCTTC. Translated, it gives CASSAEGLAGGYYNEQFF.

The V and J genes are TRBV18 and TRBJ2-7, with D possibly matching TRBD1 (5 bases). The CDR3 loop spans 15 amino acids. CDR1 KGHSH and CDR2 LQKENI come from the germline V gene. Deletions cut 2 bases from V and 1 base from J, with 12 bases between. The DNA of the CDR3 is TGTGCCAGCTCACCATTCAGGGCCGGGTCCTACGAGCAGTACTTC. Amino acid sequence: CASSPFRAGSYEQYF.

The chain carries TRBV7-8 and TRBJ1-1; D perhaps matches TRBD1 (5 bases). The CDR3 extends over 16 amino acids. Trimming left V 8 bases short and J 4 bases short, with 23 bases between. Germline values: CDR1 SGHVS, CDR2 FQNEAQ. The DNA for the CDR3 is TGTGCCAGCCGGTTGGGACCCCGGGGGGGGTCCACTGAAGCTTTCTTT. Protein: CASRLGPRGGSTEAFF.

CDR3: CASSPGTASYEQYF. CDR3 nucleotide sequence: TGTGCCAGCAGCCCCGGGACAGCCTCCTACGAGCAGTACTTC. The chain couples TRBV6-1 to TRBJ2-7; 7 bases match TRBD1. The CDR3 totals 14 residues. The junction had 5 bases not matched to a gene; V was cut back by 6 bases and J by 0 bases. CDR1 is MNHNS, CDR2 SASEGT, per germline.

This chain connects TRBV15 to TRBJ1-5; TRBD1 is a possible D gene (5 bases). The CDR3 loop spans 15 amino acids. V lost 5 bases and J lost 0, with 11 bases in between. Germline CDR1 LNHNV, CDR2 YYDKDF (reference sequence). CDR3 in DNA: TGTGCCACCAGCCACGACAGAAATAGCAATCAGCCCCAGCATTTT. It specifies CATSHDRNSNQPQHF.

The gene calls are TRBV7-6 and TRBJ2-1; 13 bases fit TRBD2. Germline CDR1 and CDR2: SGHVS and FNYEAQ. This CDR3 is built from 14 residues. The trim removed 6 bases at V and 6 bases at J, leaving 2 bases unmatched. The CDR3 spells CASRRTSGGNEQFF. In nucleotides, the CDR3 is TGTGCCAGCAGGCGGACTAGCGGGGGCAATGAGCAGTTCTTC.

The gene calls are TRBV6-5 and TRBJ1-6, with a tentative D call TRBD1 (6 bases). Germline CDR1 reads MNHEY; CDR2 reads SVGAGI. Deletions cut 6 bases from V and 10 bases from J, with 10 bases between. This CDR3 has 12 residues. As DNA, the CDR3 is TGTGCCAGCAGATCAGGGGCCTCACCCCTCCACTTT. As protein: CASRSGASPLHF.

The rearrangement joins TRBV30 to TRBJ1-1; D unclear. Germline V lookup: CDR1 GTSNPN, CDR2 SVGIG (reference sequence). CDR3 length: 13 residues. Trimming removed 0 bases at V and 5 bases at J, with 10 bases between. As DNA, the CDR3 is TGTGCCTGGAGTGTACGGGGAGGGACTGAAGCTTTCTTT. Translation gives CAWSVRGGTEAFF.

The genes are TRBV4-1 and TRBJ1-5; a possible D gene is TRBD1 (5 bases). V was trimmed by 4 bases and J by 5 bases, leaving 18 bases between them. Germline V gene sequence: CDR1 MGHRA, CDR2 YSYEKL. The CDR3 runs 16 residues. The CDR3 protein is CASSLTPGGGYQPQHF. The CDR3 DNA is TGCGCCAGCAGCCTCACCCCGGGGGGGGGTTATCAGCCCCAGCATTTT.

The V gene is TRBV11-2, the J gene TRBJ2-3; the D gene is possibly TRBD2 (7 bases). V shed 1 base and J shed 6 bases, with 11 bases lying between them. The CDR3 covers 14 residues. Looked up from germline, CDR1 is SGHAT and CDR2 is FQNNGV. Written as DNA, the CDR3 is TGTGCCAGCAGCTTAGCGGGGGGCAAGGATACGCAGTATTTT. The encoded protein is CASSLAGGKDTQYF. Filled out from reference TRBV11-2 and TRBJ2-3, the complete variable domain reads EAGVAQSPRYKIIEKRQSVAFWCNPISGHATLYWYQQILGQGPKLLIQFQNNGVVDDSQLPKDRFSAERLKGVDSTLKIQPAKLEDSAVYLCASSLAGGKDTQYFGPGTRLTVL.

As for this clone: The germline gene is not matched at one end of the junction; a read error may be the cause. The V call is TRBV11-3, the J call TRBJ2-7; a possible D gene is TRBD2 (5 bases). Germline V gene sequence: CDR1 SGHNT, CDR2 YENEEA. The CDR3 spans 13 residues. The CDR3: CASSTGESYEHYF. CDR3 sequence (DNA): TGTGCCAGCAGCACCGGGGAATCCTACGAGCATTACTTC. The whole variable domain, filled in from reference TRBV11-3 and TRBJ2-7, reads EAGVVQSPRYKIIEKKQPVAFWCNPISGHNTLYWYLQNLGQGPELLIRYENEEAVDDSQLPKDRFSAERLKGVDSTLKIQPAELGDSAVYLCASSTGESYEHYFGPGTRLTVT.

This chain joins TRBV2 and TRBJ2-7; D is possibly TRBD2 (6 bases). Per the germline V gene, CDR1 is SNHLY and CDR2 is FYNNEI. This CDR3 has 15 residues. V lost 5 bases to trimming and J lost 4 bases, with 18 bases between them. The CDR3 here is CASSRGRLVSYEQYF. The CDR3 DNA follows: TGTGCCAGCAGTCGAGGCCGACTAGTTTCATACGAGCAGTACTTC.

The chain combines TRBV27 with TRBJ2-1; D may be TRBD1 (5 bases). CDR3 length: 15 residues. Trimming removed 5 bases from V and 7 bases from J, with 18 bases in between. Germline CDR1 MNHEY, CDR2 SMNVEV (reference sequence). DNA of the CDR3: TGTGCCAGCAGTATGCTCGGCGCCAAGGGGAATGAGCAGTTCTTC. This sequence encodes CASSMLGAKGNEQFF.

The rearrangement links TRBV6-4 to TRBJ1-3; D gene uncertain. Between the trimmed V and J ends, which lost 7 bases and 1 base, there was a span of 11 bases. The CDR3 consists of 14 residues. Germline V gives CDR1 MRHNA, CDR2 SNTAGT. The CDR3 region is CASTNRGSGNTIYF. The CDR3 DNA is TGTGCCAGCACCAACCGAGGGTCTGGAAACACCATATATTTT.

The CDR3 sequence is CASSFSRAGASTDTQYF. For the CDR3, the DNA is TGTGCCAGCAGCTTTTCCAGGGCGGGGGCGAGCACAGATACGCAGTATTTT. The rearrangement uses TRBV7-2 and TRBJ2-3, with D possibly TRBD2 on 7 matching bases. V gave up 3 bases and J gave up 0 bases, with 16 bases separating them. The length of the CDR3 is 17 residues. Germline CDR1 is SGHTA and CDR2 is FQGNSA.

The chain employs TRBV30 and TRBJ1-1; TRBD1 might be the D (5 bases). The germline gives CDR1 GTSNPN, CDR2 SVGIG (reference sequence). The CDR3 is 12 residues long. The germline V and J ends were trimmed by 7 bases and 0 bases, with 9 bases remaining between them. The CDR3 is CAFRQLNTEAFF. The CDR3 DNA is TGTGCCTTTAGACAGCTGAACACTGAAGCTTTCTTT.

The CDR3 spells CASSAGQAVGELFF. CDR3 DNA sequence: TGTGCCAGCAGCGCTGGACAAGCTGTAGGGGAGCTGTTTTTT. V and J are TRBV6-4 and TRBJ2-2; tentatively, D is TRBD1 (5 bases). This CDR3 is 14 amino acids long. Between the trimmed V and J ends, which lost 6 bases and 8 bases, there was a span of 16 bases. Germline V gives CDR1 MRHNA, CDR2 SNTAGT.

This sequence joins TRBV18 and TRBJ2-3, with 7 positions matching TRBD1. The germline gives CDR1 KGHSH, CDR2 LQKENI. CDR3 size: 14 residues. The J segment lost 5 bases and the V segment lost 3 bases, leaving 5 bases of the junction unmatched. The CDR3 DNA reads as TGTGCCAGCTCACCGGGACAGCTTGGAGATACGCAGTATTTT. It translates to CASSPGQLGDTQYF.

In this sample, this clone turned up once. The chain carries TRBV29-1 and TRBJ1-1; D uncertain. The CDR3 length is 13 residues. Germline assignment: CDR1 SQVTM and CDR2 ANQGSEA. V gave up 5 bases and J gave up 5 bases, with 15 bases separating them. The CDR3 loop is CSVSGRLWTEAFF. For the CDR3, the DNA is TGCAGCGTTTCGGGGAGGCTGTGGACTGAAGCTTTCTTT.

This clone is labeled medium-sized. The chain employs TRBV10-3 and TRBJ2-5; D is perhaps TRBD2 (6 bases). The CDR3 is 15 residues long. Trimming cost V 4 bases and J 7 bases, with 19 bases left between them. Germline V gives CDR1 ENHRY, CDR2 SYGVKD. The chain's CDR3 is CAISGAGDQPGTQYF. The DNA of the CDR3 is TGTGCCATCAGTGGAGCGGGCGACCAGCCGGGGACCCAGTACTTC.

The genes are TRBV6-5 and TRBJ1-2; 8 bases agree with TRBD1. V lost 0 bases, J lost 7 bases, and 7 bases stayed unmatched. The germline gives CDR1 MNHEY, CDR2 SVGAGI. This CDR3 has 15 residues. The CDR3 here is CASSYSADRGSGYTF. The DNA of the CDR3 is TGTGCCAGCAGTTACTCGGCCGACAGGGGCTCTGGCTACACCTTC.

The chain recombines TRBV19 with TRBJ2-3; TRBD1 aligns across 10 bases. The CDR3 sequence is 15 residues long. Germline V gene sequence: CDR1 LNHDA, CDR2 SQIVND (reference sequence). The V segment lost 6 bases and the J segment 4 bases; nucleotides outside the gene matches: 7. The CDR3 coding sequence is TGTGCCAGTAGGGGAGGGACAGGGGCCGCAGATACGCAGTATTTT. Translation: CASRGGTGAADTQYF.

DNA for the CDR3: TGCGCCAGCAGCCGGGAGGGACAGACCACAGATACGCAGTATTTT. Protein product: CASSREGQTTDTQYF. The rearrangement links TRBV5-1 to TRBJ2-3; a possible D gene is TRBD2 (8 bases). The germline CDR1 and CDR2 sequences are SGHRS and YFSETQ. CDR3 size: 15 residues. The ends were cut back, 4 bases at V and 2 bases at J, with 14 bases in the middle.

V is TRBV4-1 and J is TRBJ1-5, with D tentatively TRBD1 (5 bases). This CDR3 spans 17 amino acids. In germline, CDR1 is MGHRA, CDR2 YSYEKL. Trimming shortened V by 0 bases and J by 0 bases, and 12 bases separated the two germline ends. In nucleotides, the CDR3 is TGCGCCAGCAGCCAAGAGCTTAAGGGGTATAGCAATCAGCCCCAGCATTTT. Encoded protein: CASSQELKGYSNQPQHF.